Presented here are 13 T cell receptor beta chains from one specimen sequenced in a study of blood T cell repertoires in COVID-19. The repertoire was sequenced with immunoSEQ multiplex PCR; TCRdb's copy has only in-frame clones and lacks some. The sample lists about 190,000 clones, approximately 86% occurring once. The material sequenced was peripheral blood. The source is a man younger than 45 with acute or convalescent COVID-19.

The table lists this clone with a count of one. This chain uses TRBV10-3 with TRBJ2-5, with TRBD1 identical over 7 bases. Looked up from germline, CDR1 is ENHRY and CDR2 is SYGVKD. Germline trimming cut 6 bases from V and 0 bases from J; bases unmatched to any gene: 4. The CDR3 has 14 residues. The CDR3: CAISRGQDQETQYF. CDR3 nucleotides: TGTGCCATCAGCCGCGGACAGGACCAAGAGACCCAGTACTTC.

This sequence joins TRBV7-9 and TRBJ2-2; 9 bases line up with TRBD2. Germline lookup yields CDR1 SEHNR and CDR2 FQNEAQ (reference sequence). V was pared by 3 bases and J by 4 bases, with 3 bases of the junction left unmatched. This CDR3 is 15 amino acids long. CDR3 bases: TGTGCCAGCAGCTTTAGCGGGAGCAGCACCGGGGAGCTGTTTTTT. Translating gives CASSFSGSSTGELFF.

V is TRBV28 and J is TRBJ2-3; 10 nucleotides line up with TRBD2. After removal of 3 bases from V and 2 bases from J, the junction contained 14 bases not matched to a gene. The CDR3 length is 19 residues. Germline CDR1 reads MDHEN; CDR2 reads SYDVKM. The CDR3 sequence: CASSFRGTATSGITDTQYF. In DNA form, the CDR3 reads TGTGCCAGCAGTTTTCGGGGCACAGCAACTAGCGGGATCACAGATACGCAGTATTTT.

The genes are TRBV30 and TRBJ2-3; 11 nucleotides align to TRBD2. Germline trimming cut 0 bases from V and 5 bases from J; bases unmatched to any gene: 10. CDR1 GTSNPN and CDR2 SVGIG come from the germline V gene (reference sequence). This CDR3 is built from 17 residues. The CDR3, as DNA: TGTGCCTGGAGTGTAGCCCCTAGCGGGGGGTACGGAGATACGCAGTATTTT. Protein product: CAWSVAPSGGYGDTQYF.

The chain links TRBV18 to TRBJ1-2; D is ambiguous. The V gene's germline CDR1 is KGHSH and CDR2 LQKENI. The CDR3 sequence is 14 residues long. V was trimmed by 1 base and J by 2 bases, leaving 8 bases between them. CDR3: CASSPRTGNYGYTF. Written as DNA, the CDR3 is TGTGCCAGCTCACCACGGACGGGAAACTATGGCTACACCTTC.

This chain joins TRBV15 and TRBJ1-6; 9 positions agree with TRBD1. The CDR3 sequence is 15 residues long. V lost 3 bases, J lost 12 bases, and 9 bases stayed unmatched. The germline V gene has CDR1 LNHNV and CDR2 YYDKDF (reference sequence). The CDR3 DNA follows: TGTGCCACCAGCAGCGTCCCGGGACAGGGTTTACCCCTCCACTTT. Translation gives CATSSVPGQGLPLHF.

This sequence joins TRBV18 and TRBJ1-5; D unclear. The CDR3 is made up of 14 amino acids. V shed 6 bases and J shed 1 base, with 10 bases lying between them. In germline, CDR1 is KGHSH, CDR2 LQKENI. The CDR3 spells CASSPGISNQPQHF. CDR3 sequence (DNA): TGTGCCAGCTCGCCGGGGATAAGCAATCAGCCCCAGCATTTT.

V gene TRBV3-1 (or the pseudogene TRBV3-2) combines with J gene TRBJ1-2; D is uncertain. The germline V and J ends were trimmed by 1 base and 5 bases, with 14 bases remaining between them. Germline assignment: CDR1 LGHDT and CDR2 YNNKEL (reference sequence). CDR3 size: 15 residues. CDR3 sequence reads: CASSQGGLYGYGYTF. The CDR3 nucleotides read TGTGCCAGCAGCCAAGGAGGGCTCTATGGGTATGGCTACACCTTC.

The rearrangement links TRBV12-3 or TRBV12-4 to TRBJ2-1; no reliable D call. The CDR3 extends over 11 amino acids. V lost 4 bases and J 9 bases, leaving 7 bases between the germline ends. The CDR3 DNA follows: TGTGCCAGCAGTTCCGGCGGTGAGCAGTTCTTC. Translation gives CASSSGGEQFF.

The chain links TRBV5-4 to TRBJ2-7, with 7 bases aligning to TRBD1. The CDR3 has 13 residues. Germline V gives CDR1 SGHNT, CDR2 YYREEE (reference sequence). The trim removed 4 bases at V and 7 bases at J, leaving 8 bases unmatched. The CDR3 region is CASSLGQVGEQYF. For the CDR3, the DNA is TGTGCCAGCAGCCTTGGACAGGTTGGAGAGCAGTACTTC. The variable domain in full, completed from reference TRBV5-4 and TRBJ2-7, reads ETGVTQSPTHLIKTRGQQVTLRCSSQSGHNTVSWYQQALGQGPQFIFQYYREEENGRGNFPPRFSGLQFPNYSSELNVNALELDDSALYLCASSLGQVGEQYFGPGTRLTVT.

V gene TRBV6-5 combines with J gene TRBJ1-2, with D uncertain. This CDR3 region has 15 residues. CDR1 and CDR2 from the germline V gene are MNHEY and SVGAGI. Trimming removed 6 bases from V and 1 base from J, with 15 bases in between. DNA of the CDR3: TGTGCCAGCAGATCTACCGGGATCTTTAACTATGGCTACACCTTC. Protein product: CASRSTGIFNYGYTF.

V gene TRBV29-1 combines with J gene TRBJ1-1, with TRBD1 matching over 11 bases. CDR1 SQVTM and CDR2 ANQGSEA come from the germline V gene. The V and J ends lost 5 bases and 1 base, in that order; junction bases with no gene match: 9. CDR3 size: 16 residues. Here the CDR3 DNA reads TGCAGCGTTTTACTCCCCGGGACAGGGGGGAACACTGAAGCTTTCTTT. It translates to CSVLLPGTGGNTEAFF.

The CDR3: CASSVQGARTGNTIYF. CDR3 nucleotides: TGTGCCAGCAGTGTACAGGGGGCGCGAACTGGAAACACCATATATTTT. The chain uses TRBV6-1 and TRBJ1-3; 9 nucleotides line up with TRBD1. Germline V lookup: CDR1 MNHNS, CDR2 SASEGT. This CDR3 comprises 16 residues. Trimming removed 4 bases from V and 2 bases from J; junction bases left unmatched: 6.